The 14 T cell receptor beta chains below all came from one sample that was sequenced in a study of glioma-infiltrating T cells after dendritic cell vaccination. The data were produced by immunoSEQ multiplex PCR, yet TCRdb's version contains in-frame clones alone and is incomplete. The sample holds 20,000 to 30,000 clones, roughly 86% seen once. Time point specified: after dendritic cell vaccination, including at tumor progression/relapse. This sample comprised blood, obtained after dendritic cell vaccination. The receptor set was obtained from a human donor with glioblastoma.

The chain uses TRBV4-1 and TRBJ1-3; TRBD1 matches 7 bases. CDR1 is MGHRA, CDR2 YSYEKL, per germline. The CDR3 contains 16 residues. After removal of 3 bases from V and 0 bases from J, the junction contained 5 bases not matched to a gene. This CDR3 is CASSHQQGFSGNTIYF. In nucleotides, the CDR3 is TGCGCCAGCAGCCACCAACAGGGGTTCTCTGGAAACACCATATATTTT.

This clone has only a few counts. The V call is TRBV7-9, the J call TRBJ2-2; 9 bases agree with TRBD1. The CDR3 extends over 16 amino acids. V was clipped by 5 bases and J by 2 bases; unmatched bases: 6. Germline V lookup: CDR1 SEHNR, CDR2 FQNEAQ (reference sequence). CDR3 in amino acids: CASSPRQGDNTGELFF. The CDR3 coding sequence is TGTGCCAGCAGCCCTCGACAGGGGGATAACACCGGGGAGCTGTTTTTT.

The table lists this clone with a few counts. The rearrangement uses TRBV2 and TRBJ1-3; TRBD1 is a possible D gene (5 bases). This CDR3 has 14 residues. V was pared by 3 bases and J by 3 bases, with 9 bases between. Germline V gene lookup returns CDR1 SNHLY and CDR2 FYNNEI. CDR3 DNA: TGTGCCAGCAGTGAGTGGGGACTTGGAAACACCATATATTTT. This codes for CASSEWGLGNTIYF.

V usage is TRBV6-4 and J usage is TRBJ1-6; the match to TRBD1 covers 8 bases. V shed 4 bases, J shed 4 bases, and the junction held 3 bases outside the gene matches. Germline V gene data show CDR1 as MRHNA and CDR2 as SNTAGT. The CDR3 spans 15 residues. As DNA, the CDR3 is TGTGCCAGCAGTGCGGGACAGGCATATAATTCACCCCTCCACTTT. Protein product: CASSAGQAYNSPLHF.

The CDR3 loop is CASSPSPTGGNTEAFF. DNA of the CDR3: TGTGCCAGCAGCCCAAGCCCCACAGGGGGCAATACTGAAGCTTTCTTT. The chain has TRBV9 and TRBJ1-1; the match to TRBD1 covers 9 bases. J was trimmed by 5 bases and V by 4 bases; bases with no gene match: 12. Germline V gene lookup returns CDR1 SGDLS and CDR2 YYNGEE. The CDR3 contains 16 residues.

The CDR3 DNA is TGTGCCTGGAGTGCCGCTCGAGGGGAGACCCAGTACTTC. It translates to CAWSAARGETQYF. V usage is TRBV30 and J usage is TRBJ2-5, with a possible D match to TRBD2 (5 bases). This CDR3 has 13 residues. CDR1 is GTSNPN and CDR2 is SVGIG in the germline V gene (reference sequence). Trimming took 1 base from V and 5 from J, leaving 11 bases between them.

V usage is TRBV25-1 and J usage is TRBJ2-1, with 9 bases aligning to TRBD2. The CDR3 is 15 residues long. CDR1 and CDR2 (germline): MGHDK, SYGVNS. V shed 4 bases and J 4 bases; nucleotides not matched to a gene: 5. CDR3 loop: CASSAASGAYNEQFF. The CDR3 DNA reads TGTGCCAGCAGTGCCGCTAGCGGGGCGTACAATGAGCAGTTCTTC.

A few counts support this clone. The chain has TRBV6-5 and TRBJ1-4, with D hard to call. The CDR3 runs to 13 residues. From germline, CDR1 is MNHEY and CDR2 SVGAGI. Trimming took off 5 bases at V and 4 bases at J, with 8 bases between the two ends. CDR3 residues: CASSRDFNEKLFF. Written as DNA, the CDR3 is TGTGCCAGCAGTAGAGACTTTAATGAAAAACTGTTTTTT.

The rearrangement links TRBV19 to TRBJ2-1, with D possibly TRBD2 on 6 matching bases. Germline V gene lookup returns CDR1 LNHDA and CDR2 SQIVND (reference sequence). The CDR3 loop spans 10 amino acids. Between the trimmed V and J ends, which lost 11 bases and 8 bases, there was a span of 10 bases. CDR3 coding DNA: TGTGCCGCCGGGGGTTATGAGCAGTTCTTC. Protein: CAAGGYEQFF.

The genes are TRBV5-1 and TRBJ2-2, with a tentative D call TRBD2 (7 bases). Germline CDR1 reads SGHRS; CDR2 reads YFSETQ. V lost 0 bases and J lost 5, with 11 bases in between. The CDR3 totals 15 residues. CDR3 sequence reads: CASSLVRGGTGELFF. The DNA for the CDR3 is TGCGCCAGCAGCTTGGTCAGGGGAGGGACCGGGGAGCTGTTTTTT.

J is TRBJ1-6 and V is TRBV6-1, with TRBD1 identical over 9 bases. CDR3 size: 15 residues. Germline V lookup: CDR1 MNHNS, CDR2 SASEGT. J lost 10 bases, V lost 6 bases, and 10 bases had no gene match. CDR3 sequence reads: CASSALGQGNSPLHF. The CDR3, as DNA: TGTGCCAGCAGCGCCCTGGGACAGGGAAACTCACCCCTCCACTTT.

The rearrangement joins TRBV14 to TRBJ2-1; 15 bases are a match to TRBD2. The CDR3 runs 19 residues. Germline CDR1 and CDR2: SGHDN and FVKESK. Unmatched junction bases numbered 6, after V lost 0 bases and J lost 3 bases. CDR3 sequence: CASSQDPGTSGGRYNEQFF. CDR3 nucleotides: TGTGCCAGCAGCCAAGATCCCGGGACTAGCGGGGGGCGCTACAATGAGCAGTTCTTC.

The gene calls are TRBV13 and TRBJ2-1, with D tentatively TRBD2 (6 bases). Germline CDR1 is PRHDT and CDR2 is FYEKMQ (reference sequence). The CDR3 runs 15 residues. V lost 1 base and J 2 bases, leaving 9 bases between the germline ends. CDR3 DNA sequence: TGTGCCAGCAGCTTAGTCCGGGGGACCTACAATGAGCAGTTCTTC. Its translation is CASSLVRGTYNEQFF.

The chain couples TRBV6-1 to TRBJ2-7, with 8 bases lining up with TRBD1. Trimming cost V 8 bases and J 6 bases; bases outside gene matches: 9. In germline, CDR1 is MNHNS, CDR2 SASEGT. The CDR3 consists of 13 residues. The CDR3 spells CASQIRTGGEQYF. DNA for the CDR3: TGTGCCAGCCAGATACGAACAGGGGGCGAGCAGTACTTC.